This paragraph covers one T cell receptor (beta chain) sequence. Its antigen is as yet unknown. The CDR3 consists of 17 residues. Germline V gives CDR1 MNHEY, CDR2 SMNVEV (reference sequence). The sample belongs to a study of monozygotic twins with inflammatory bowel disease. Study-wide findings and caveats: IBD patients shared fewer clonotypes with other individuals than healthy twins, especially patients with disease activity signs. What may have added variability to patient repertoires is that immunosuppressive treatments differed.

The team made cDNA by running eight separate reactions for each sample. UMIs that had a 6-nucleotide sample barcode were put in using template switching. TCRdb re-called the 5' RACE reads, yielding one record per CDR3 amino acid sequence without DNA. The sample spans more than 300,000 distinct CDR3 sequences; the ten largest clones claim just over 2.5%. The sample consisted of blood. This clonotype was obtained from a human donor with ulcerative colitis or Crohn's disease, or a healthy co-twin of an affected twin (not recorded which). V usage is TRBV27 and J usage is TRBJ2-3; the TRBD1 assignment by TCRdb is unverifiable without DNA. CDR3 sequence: CASSNSGQAPLTDTQYF.